The 21 T cell receptor beta chains in this list originate from one sample, sequenced in a study of vaccination effects on CD4 cells after COVID-19. Antigen-specific CD4+ T cell clonotypes were called by their expansion after viral peptide-pool culture in ViraFEST. With more than 9 days of culture completed, CD4+ T cells were isolated. Two doses of BNT162b2 or mRNA-1273 vaccine were administered to participants. Measured with immunoSEQ multiplex PCR; TCRdb has only the in-frame clones, and not every one. The sample holds approximately 61,000 clones, 73% seen once. These TCRs are of unknown antigen specificity. The sample in question was CD4+ T cells from PBMCs cultured with HCoV-229E spike peptides, obtained after COVID-19 vaccination. These receptors all come from a human donor who received a COVID-19 vaccine.

The genes are TRBV6-1 and TRBJ2-3, with a tentative D call TRBD2 (6 bases). V was cut by 0 bases and J by 5 bases, with 9 bases left in between. The germline V gene encodes CDR1 MNHNS and CDR2 SASEGT. The CDR3 is 14 amino acids. The CDR3 here is CASSEAGGGDTQYF. CDR3 sequence (DNA): TGTGCCAGCAGTGAAGCCGGGGGAGGAGATACGCAGTATTTT.

This chain connects TRBV7-8 to TRBJ2-1; 13 bases fit TRBD2. The CDR3 has 15 amino acids. Germline V gene sequence: CDR1 SGHVS, CDR2 FQNEAQ. V gave up 4 bases and J gave up 8 bases; unmatched junction bases: 5. The CDR3 sequence: CASSSLAGGGDEQFF. The CDR3 DNA reads TGTGCCAGCAGCTCACTAGCGGGGGGGGGAGATGAGCAGTTCTTC.

CDR3 loop: CASRDRILGDEQYV. CDR3 coding DNA: TGTGCCAGCAGAGACAGGATCCTTGGGGACGAGCAGTACGTC. The V gene is TRBV6-5, the J gene TRBJ2-7; D possibly corresponds to TRBD1 (6 bases). The V end was cut by 6 bases, the J end by 5 bases, with 17 bases between. Looked up from germline, CDR1 is MNHEY and CDR2 is SVGAGI. This CDR3 contains 14 residues.

The chain has TRBV7-2 and TRBJ1-2; 8 bases agree with TRBD1. CDR1 is SGHTA, CDR2 FQGNSA, per germline. The CDR3 covers 15 residues. V gave up 5 bases and J gave up 3 bases; unmatched junction bases: 8. The CDR3 here is CASSPGQGSDYGYTF. The CDR3 DNA is TGTGCCAGCAGCCCAGGACAGGGCAGTGACTATGGCTACACCTTC.

The chain carries TRBV6-2 or TRBV6-3 and TRBJ2-7, with TRBD1 as a possible D gene (6 bases). The V and J ends lost 2 bases and 6 bases respectively, with 17 bases between them. The CDR3 has 15 residues. From germline, CDR1 is MNHEY and CDR2 SVGEGT. CDR3 sequence: CASSYPSGTPGEQYV. Written as DNA, the CDR3 is TGTGCCAGCAGTTACCCTTCCGGGACACCGGGCGAGCAGTACGTC.

This clone was counted a single time. CDR3 sequence: CAWSVVSLNTEAFF. The CDR3 nucleotides are TGTGCCTGGAGTGTGGTCAGCTTGAACACTGAAGCTTTCTTT. The J gene is TRBJ1-1, the V gene TRBV30, with no clear D. CDR1 GTSNPN and CDR2 SVGIG come from the germline V gene (reference sequence). This CDR3 spans 14 amino acids. Trimming left V 0 bases short and J 0 bases short, with 8 bases between.

The chain is built from TRBV6-5 and TRBJ1-1; 9 positions match TRBD1. CDR1 and CDR2 (germline): MNHEY, SVGAGI. V lost 8 bases, J lost 7 bases, and 8 bases stayed unmatched. CDR3 length equals 13 residues. CDR3 in DNA: TGTGCCAGCCACACCGGGACAGGGCGTGAAGCTTTCTTT. It yields the protein CASHTGTGREAFF.

The chain couples TRBV5-4 to TRBJ2-1; 7 bases align to TRBD1. V gave up 3 bases and J gave up 7 bases; unmatched junction bases: 10. Germline CDR1 is SGHNT and CDR2 is YYREEE (reference sequence). There are 15 residues in the CDR3. The CDR3 spells CASSSNRGSGNEQFF. In DNA form, the CDR3 reads TGTGCCAGCAGCTCAAACAGGGGTTCAGGGAATGAGCAGTTCTTC.

The chain has TRBV27 and TRBJ1-1, with D tentatively TRBD1 (5 bases). Germline V gene sequence: CDR1 MNHEY, CDR2 SMNVEV (reference sequence). There are 17 residues in the CDR3. CDR3 nucleotide sequence: TGTGTCAGACGTGTGTTTTTAATGAACGGGGGTAACACTGAAGCTTTCTTT. It is translated as CVRRVFLMNGGNTEAFF.

The chain links TRBV5-5 to TRBJ2-3; 12 positions agree with TRBD2. CDR3 length: 16 residues. Germline assignment: CDR1 SGHKS and CDR2 YYEKEE (reference sequence). With 5 bases clipped from V and 5 bases from J, the junction kept 9 bases outside the gene matches. The CDR3 protein is CASRSLAGGPGDTQYF. CDR3 nucleotides: TGTGCCAGCAGGTCTCTAGCGGGGGGGCCGGGAGATACGCAGTATTTT.

This clone was recorded once. The chain joins TRBV7-2 to TRBJ2-4; D possibly corresponds to TRBD2 (5 bases). The length of the CDR3 is 13 residues. Per germline, CDR1 SGHTA and CDR2 FQGNSA. V lost 5 bases and J 6 bases, leaving 11 bases between the germline ends. CDR3 in amino acids: CASSTGRGNIQYF. Here the CDR3 DNA reads TGTGCCAGCAGCACCGGCCGGGGAAACATTCAGTACTTC.

As DNA, the CDR3 is TGCAGTGCATCAGGGATCGAGACCCAGTACTTC. Amino acid sequence: CSASGIETQYF. This sequence joins TRBV20-1 and TRBJ2-5; TRBD1 is a possible D gene (5 bases). Germline CDR1 is DFQATT and CDR2 is SNEGSKA (reference sequence). The CDR3 runs to 11 residues. V was clipped by 6 bases and J by 5 bases, with 10 bases between them.

The chain has TRBV28 and TRBJ2-7, with 12 bases aligning to TRBD1. V lost 4 bases and J lost 4; bases outside the gene matches: 5. Per the germline V gene, CDR1 is MDHEN and CDR2 is SYDVKM. This CDR3 contains 15 residues. CDR3: CASSSGTGGVYEQYV. The CDR3 DNA is TGTGCCAGCAGTTCAGGGACAGGGGGCGTATACGAGCAGTACGTC.

This clone has more than one count but fewer than ten. The chain employs TRBV7-3 and TRBJ1-5, with 9 bases aligning to TRBD1. The CDR3 has 13 amino acids. CDR1 SGHTA and CDR2 FQGTGA come from the germline V gene. V trimming: 5 bases; J trimming: 9 bases; junction bases outside the gene matches: 5. The CDR3 protein is CASSRDREGPQHF. The CDR3 region has the DNA TGTGCCAGCAGCAGGGACAGGGAAGGGCCCCAGCATTTT.

J is TRBJ1-5 and V is TRBV19, with D perhaps TRBD1 (6 bases). The CDR3 has 14 residues. Trimming took 0 bases from V and 11 from J, leaving 14 bases between them. Germline CDR1 LNHDA, CDR2 SQIVND (reference sequence). The CDR3 sequence is CASSIDEGVGTQHF. The CDR3 DNA is TGTGCCAGTAGTATAGATGAGGGGGTTGGAACCCAGCATTTT.

The rearrangement uses TRBV7-2 and TRBJ1-2, with TRBD1 as a possible D gene (6 bases). CDR1 is SGHTA, CDR2 FQGNSA, per germline. This CDR3 region has 12 residues. V was clipped by 8 bases and J by 5 bases, with 12 bases between them. CDR3 nucleotide sequence: TGTGCCAGCGGCCAACAGGGTTATGGCTACACCTTC. This gives the protein CASGQQGYGYTF.

The CDR3 DNA reads as TGCGCCAGCAGCCAACTTGGCACCAGAGGAGGGATGAACACTGAAGCTTTCTTT. This codes for CASSQLGTRGGMNTEAFF. The genes are TRBV4-1 and TRBJ1-1; D remains ambiguous. Trimming removed 2 bases at V and 0 bases at J, with 19 bases between. Germline V gene data show CDR1 as MGHRA and CDR2 as YSYEKL. The CDR3 is 18 amino acids.

This clone was seen only a few times. In nucleotides, the CDR3 is TGTGCCAGCAGACTCTTGGGGGCCGGGGAGTTCTTC. It codes for CASRLLGAGEFF. The rearrangement uses TRBV2 and TRBJ2-1; D is perhaps TRBD1 (6 bases). The V and J ends lost 6 bases and 14 bases respectively, with 17 bases between them. This CDR3 has 12 amino acids. Germline V CDR1 and CDR2: SNHLY, FYNNEI. The full variable domain, completed using reference TRBV2 and TRBJ2-1, is EPEVTQTPSHQVTQMGQEVILRCVPISNHLYFYWYRQILGQKVEFLVSFYNNEISEKSEIFDDQFSVERPDGSNFTLKIRSTKLEDSAMYFCASRLLGAGEFFGPGTRLTVL.

This chain connects TRBV10-3 to TRBJ2-1; D is unresolved. V shed 4 bases and J shed 3 bases, with 13 bases lying between them. The V gene's germline CDR1 is ENHRY and CDR2 SYGVKD. The CDR3 spans 15 residues. CDR3 in amino acids: CAISGQDPFYNEQFF. CDR3 coding DNA: TGTGCCATCAGTGGCCAGGACCCCTTCTACAATGAGCAGTTCTTC.

The count of this clone is one. The chain employs TRBV3-1 (or the pseudogene TRBV3-2) and TRBJ2-5; 13 bases match TRBD2. This CDR3 has 16 amino acids. Germline CDR1 and CDR2: LGHDT and YNNKEL (reference sequence). Trimming took 2 bases from V and 2 from J; bases not matched to a gene: 2. CDR3 sequence (DNA): TGTGCCAGCAGCCAACGACTAGCGGGGGGTCAAGAGACCCAGTACTTC. It is translated as CASSQRLAGGQETQYF.

The rearrangement uses TRBV2 and TRBJ2-7; 8 positions match TRBD1. With 9 bases clipped from V and 3 bases from J, the junction kept 4 bases outside the gene matches. The CDR3 loop spans 12 amino acids. CDR1 is SNHLY, CDR2 FYNNEI, per germline. The CDR3 DNA is TGTGCCAGTGGACAGGGAATCTACGAGCAGTACGTC. Residues: CASGQGIYEQYV.